This TCR beta chain was documented in a study of shared clonotypes between healthy human individuals (dated by TCRdb to 2020 to 2022). At the level of the whole study: The cohort comprised a couple of women and a few men aged 18 to 49 years. Between about 0.85 and 8.9 billion PBMCs per donor were obtained by leukapheresis. Per donor, three plates each were used for CD4 naive and CD4 memory, two for CD8 naive, and one for CD8 memory. To estimate repertoire size and how much clonotypes are shared between individuals, the study performed deep sequencing of blood TCR repertoires from a handful of healthy adults. To increase sequencing depth and limit assay-specific biases, different laboratories used diverse techniques to prepare libraries and sequence TCR repertoires.

Details on this clone: Its specific antigen is unknown. Per-base quality was not reported, and no clone a single base away is much larger than it.

CD8 naive samples were CD45RO-negative cells positively selected for CCR7, giving a CD45RA+CCR7+ population that excluded TemRA cells. The donors were healthy, HIV-negative adults with no recently reported acute infections or vaccinations. Every donor was a Caucasian adult living in Nashville, Tennessee, USA. After blood collection by leukapheresis, PBMCs were isolated using Ficoll-Histopaque density gradient centrifugation and then cryopreserved in the vapor phase of liquid nitrogen. Analytical flow cytometry was used to check the purity and quantity of every magnetically sorted T cell population. Genomic DNA was isolated from every sorted fraction and measured by UV absorbance on a Nanodrop 2000c. From a lookup of the germline V gene, CDR1 and CDR2 are LGHNA and YSLEER. Trimming costs V 8 bases and J 2 bases, and their ends lie 17 bases apart. The CDR3 holds 15 amino acids from the cysteine to the phenylalanine. Only CDR3 DNA is held: 45 bases, read in frame from base 1.

Paper-wide results and their limitations: Because the study included a small number of donors, the genetic and exposure-history diversity represented was limited. Incomplete sequencing was indicated by rarefaction of sorted-subset datasets, despite the large sequencing depth. Pairwise subsampling indicated that sequencing depth was expected to affect the degree of clonotype sharing among donors. Sampling was limited to blood, and TCR repertoires in tissue likely differ from TCR repertoires in blood. Estimated clonotype richness was generally larger for naive than for memory subsets. Roughly 5% of naive CD4, around 3.6% of naive CD8, 2.3% of memory CD4, and 0.4% of memory CD8 clonotypes were shared across several donors. Compared with non-shared clonotypes, clonotypes shared by all four sorted-subset donors had higher generation probabilities.

TCR CDR3 regions were amplified from genomic DNA by multiplex PCR using the deep immunoSEQ assay. Extracted genomic DNA from each cell subset was spread evenly across all wells of several immunoSEQ 96-well plates, with each plate serving as a replicate. Each replicate PCR for sorted subsets received about 180 ng genomic DNA, equal to around 32,000 T cell genomes. The purified libraries were quantified using a Qubit 3.0 fluorometer, sized with a Bioanalyzer 2100, and then quantified again using the KAPA Library Quantification kit. Every immunoSEQ 96-well plate was sequenced on a separate single-read 150-cycle Illumina NextSeq 550 flow cell. Under the source paper's analysis protocol: The immunoSEQ output contained only junctional sequences without quality scores, so filtering could not match that applied to full-length reads. Sequences were annotated with PyIR, a Python wrapper for IgBLAST v1.9, using IMGT germline references to assign V/J genes and CDR3. Reads were removed for weak V/J assignments (E-value above 1e-6), missing CDR3, stop codons, out-of-frame junctions, or ambiguous translated residues. V3J clonotypes were defined by identical inferred V gene, J gene, and CDR3 amino acid sequence. Percentage overlap between repertoires was calculated by dividing the number of shared unique clonotypes by the size of the smaller repertoire. Three approaches were used to assess repertoire richness: RTK rarefaction, the Chao1 estimator, and Recon v2.1 estimates of unobserved clonotypes. For all TCRbeta clonotypes obtained by the gDNA method from a few donors, generation probabilities were computed with OLGA. The immuneACCESS repertoire file appears here via TCRdb, limited to in-frame rearrangements. These files lack a portion of the clones; in checked studies, under half of the deficit traces to unresolved V genes, and the cause of the others is not known. V and J calls and clone size are those listed in that table; D and trimming were worked out from the DNA. This sample holds about 2.1 million clones; about 93% were observed only once. Clones ranked in the top ten supply under 2% of the sample.

In this chain, TRBV4-3 is recombined with TRBJ2-3; a tentative D match to TRBD2 spans 6 bases. This sequence originates from a man aged 18 to 30 in good health. Some clones in this sample may be carry-over from other donors' samples. Input material: naive CD8+ T cells from PBMCs. The label giving this sample's cell subset or site can be read as: CD45RA+CCR7+. Here is the DNA: TGCGCCAGCTCGTCCGGGACTTCCGACACAGATACGCAGTATTTT. Its translation reads: CASSSGTSDTDTQYF.